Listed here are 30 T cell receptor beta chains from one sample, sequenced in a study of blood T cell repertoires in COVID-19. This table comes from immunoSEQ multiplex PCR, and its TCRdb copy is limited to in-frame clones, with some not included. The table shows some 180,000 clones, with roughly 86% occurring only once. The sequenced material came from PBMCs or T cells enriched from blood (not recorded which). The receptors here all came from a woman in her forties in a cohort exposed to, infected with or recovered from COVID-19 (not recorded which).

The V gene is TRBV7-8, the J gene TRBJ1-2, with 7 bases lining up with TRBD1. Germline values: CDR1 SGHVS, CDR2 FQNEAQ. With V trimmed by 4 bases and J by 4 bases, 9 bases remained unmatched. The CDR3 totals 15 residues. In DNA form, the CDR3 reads TGTGCCAGCAGCTCCATCGCCGGGACAGCCTATGGCTACACCTTC. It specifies CASSSIAGTAYGYTF.

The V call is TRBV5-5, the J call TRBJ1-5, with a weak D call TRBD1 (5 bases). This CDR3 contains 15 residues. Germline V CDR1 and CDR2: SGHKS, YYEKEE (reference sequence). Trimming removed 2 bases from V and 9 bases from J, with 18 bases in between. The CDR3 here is CASSLLGGDRRPQHF. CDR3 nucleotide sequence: TGTGCCAGCAGCTTACTTGGGGGGGATCGTAGGCCCCAGCATTTT.

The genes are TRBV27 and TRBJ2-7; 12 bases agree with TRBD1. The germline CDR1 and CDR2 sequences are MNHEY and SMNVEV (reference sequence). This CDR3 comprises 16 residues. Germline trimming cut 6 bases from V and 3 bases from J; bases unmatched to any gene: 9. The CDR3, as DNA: TGTGCCAGCAGCCCCGGGACAGGGGGCCTCCGCTACGAGCAGTACTTC. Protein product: CASSPGTGGLRYEQYF.

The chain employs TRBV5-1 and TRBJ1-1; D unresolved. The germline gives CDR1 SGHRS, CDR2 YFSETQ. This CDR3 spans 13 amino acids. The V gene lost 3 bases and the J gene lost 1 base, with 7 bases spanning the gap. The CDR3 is CASSYTRNTEAFF. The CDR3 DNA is TGCGCCAGCAGCTACACAAGGAACACTGAAGCTTTCTTT.

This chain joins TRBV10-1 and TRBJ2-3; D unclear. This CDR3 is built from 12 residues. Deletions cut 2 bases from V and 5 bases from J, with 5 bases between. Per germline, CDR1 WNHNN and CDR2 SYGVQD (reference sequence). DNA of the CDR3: TGCGCCAGCAGTGAGACGGTAGATACGCAGTATTTT. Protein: CASSETVDTQYF.

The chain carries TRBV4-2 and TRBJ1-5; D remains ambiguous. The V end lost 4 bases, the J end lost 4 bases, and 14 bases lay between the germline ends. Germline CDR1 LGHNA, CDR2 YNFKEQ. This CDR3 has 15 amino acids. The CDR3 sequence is CASSPLWEPNQPQHF. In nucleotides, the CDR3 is TGTGCCAGCAGCCCCCTGTGGGAGCCAAATCAGCCCCAGCATTTT.

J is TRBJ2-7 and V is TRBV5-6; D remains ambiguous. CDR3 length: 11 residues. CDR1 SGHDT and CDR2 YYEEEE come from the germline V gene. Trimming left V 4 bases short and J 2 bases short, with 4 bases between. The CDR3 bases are TGTGCCAGCAGCGGCACCTACGAGCAGTACTTC. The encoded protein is CASSGTYEQYF.

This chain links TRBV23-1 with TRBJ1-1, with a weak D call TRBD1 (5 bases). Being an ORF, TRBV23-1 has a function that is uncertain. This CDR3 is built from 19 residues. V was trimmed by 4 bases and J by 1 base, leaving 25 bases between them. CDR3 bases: TGCGCCAGCAGTCCAGGTAAAGAGGGGAGGAATCTGGGGAACACTGAAGCTTTCTTT. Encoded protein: CASSPGKEGRNLGNTEAFF.

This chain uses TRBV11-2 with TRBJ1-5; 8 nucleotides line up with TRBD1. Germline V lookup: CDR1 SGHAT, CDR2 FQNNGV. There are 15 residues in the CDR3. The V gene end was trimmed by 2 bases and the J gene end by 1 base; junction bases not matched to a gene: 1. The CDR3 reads CASSLYRGSNQPQHF. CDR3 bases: TGTGCCAGCAGCTTATACAGGGGGAGCAATCAGCCCCAGCATTTT.

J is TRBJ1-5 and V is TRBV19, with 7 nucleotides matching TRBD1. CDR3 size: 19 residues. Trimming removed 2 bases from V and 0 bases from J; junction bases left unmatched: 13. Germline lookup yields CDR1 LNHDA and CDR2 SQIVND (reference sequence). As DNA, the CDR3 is TGTGCCAGTAGTATACCGGGACAGATCCGCCCTTATAGCAATCAGCCCCAGCATTTT. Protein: CASSIPGQIRPYSNQPQHF.

CDR3 DNA: TGTGCCAGCAGCCTCGGACTAGCGGGGGTTGGGGGGGGAGATACGCAGTATTTT. Its protein product is CASSLGLAGVGGGDTQYF. This rearrangement joins TRBV3-1 (or the pseudogene TRBV3-2) to TRBJ2-3; TRBD2 aligns across 13 bases. V lost 4 bases and J lost 5; bases outside the gene matches: 12. The CDR3 loop spans 18 amino acids. CDR1 is LGHDT and CDR2 is YNNKEL in the germline V gene (reference sequence).

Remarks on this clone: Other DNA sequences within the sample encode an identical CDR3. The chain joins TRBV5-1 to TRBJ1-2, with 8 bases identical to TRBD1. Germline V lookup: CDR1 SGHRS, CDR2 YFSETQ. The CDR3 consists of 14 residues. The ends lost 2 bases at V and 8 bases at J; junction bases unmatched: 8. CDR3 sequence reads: CASSLEGQGRGYTF. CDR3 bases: TGCGCCAGCAGCTTAGAAGGACAGGGACGAGGCTACACCTTC.

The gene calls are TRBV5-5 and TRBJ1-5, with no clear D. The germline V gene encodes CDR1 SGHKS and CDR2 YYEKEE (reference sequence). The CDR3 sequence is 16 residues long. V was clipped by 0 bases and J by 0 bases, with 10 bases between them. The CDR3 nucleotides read TGTGCCAGCAGCTTGGCCGCACAGAATAGCAATCAGCCCCAGCATTTT. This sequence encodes CASSLAAQNSNQPQHF.

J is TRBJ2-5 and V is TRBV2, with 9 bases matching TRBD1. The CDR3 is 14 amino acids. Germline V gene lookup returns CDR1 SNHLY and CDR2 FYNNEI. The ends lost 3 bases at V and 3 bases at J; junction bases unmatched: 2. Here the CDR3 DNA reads TGTGCCAGCAGTGATAGGACAGGGGAAGAGACCCAGTACTTC. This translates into CASSDRTGEETQYF.

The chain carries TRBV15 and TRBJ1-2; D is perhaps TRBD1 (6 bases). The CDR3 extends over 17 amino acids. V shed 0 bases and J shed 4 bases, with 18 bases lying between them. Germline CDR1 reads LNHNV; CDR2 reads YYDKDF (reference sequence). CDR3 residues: CATSRDRGEGEGYGYTF. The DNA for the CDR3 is TGTGCCACCAGCAGAGATCGGGGAGAGGGGGAAGGCTATGGCTACACCTTC.

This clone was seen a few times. CDR3 loop: CASSAPGGANVLTF. CDR3 DNA sequence: TGTGCCAGCAGCGCTCCCGGGGGGGCCAACGTCCTGACTTTC. The chain employs TRBV9 and TRBJ2-6, with D hard to call. V was shortened by 3 bases and J by 4 bases, with 8 bases between the two germline ends. This CDR3 contains 14 residues. The germline gives CDR1 SGDLS, CDR2 YYNGEE. Filled out from reference TRBV9 and TRBJ2-6, the complete variable domain reads DSGVTQTPKHLITATGQRVTLRCSPRSGDLSVYWYQQSLDQGLQFLIQYYNGEERAKGNILERFSAQQFPDLHSELNLSSLELGDSALYFCASSAPGGANVLTFGAGSRLTVL.

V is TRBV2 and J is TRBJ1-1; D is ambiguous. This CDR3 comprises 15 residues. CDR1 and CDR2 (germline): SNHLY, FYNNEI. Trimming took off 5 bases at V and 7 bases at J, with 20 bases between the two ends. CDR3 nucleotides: TGTGCCAGCAGTCCCGGCCTCGGGGAAGATATTGAAGCTTTCTTT. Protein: CASSPGLGEDIEAFF.

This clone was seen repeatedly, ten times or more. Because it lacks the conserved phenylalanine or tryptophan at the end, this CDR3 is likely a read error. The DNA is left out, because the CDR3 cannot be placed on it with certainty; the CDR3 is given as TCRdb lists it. The CDR3 sequence is CASSKPRITSGTYI. The gene calls are TRBV21-1 and TRBJ2-3; the tabulated D call, TRBD2, remains unverified against the DNA. TRBV21-1 is annotated as a pseudogene. Inclusive of both ends, the CDR3 amounts to 14 amino acids.

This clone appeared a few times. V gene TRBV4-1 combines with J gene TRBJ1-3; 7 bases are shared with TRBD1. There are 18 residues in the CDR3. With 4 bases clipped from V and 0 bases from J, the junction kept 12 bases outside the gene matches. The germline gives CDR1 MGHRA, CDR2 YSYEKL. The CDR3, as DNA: TGCGCCAGCAGCCTACGTTCGGGACAGCTCAACTCTGGAAACACCATATATTTT. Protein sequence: CASSLRSGQLNSGNTIYF.

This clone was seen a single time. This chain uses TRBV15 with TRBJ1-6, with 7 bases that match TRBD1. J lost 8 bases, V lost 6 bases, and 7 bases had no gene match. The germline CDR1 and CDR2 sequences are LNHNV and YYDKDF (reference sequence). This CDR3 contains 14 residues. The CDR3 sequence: CATSLRDSYSPLHF. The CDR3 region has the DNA TGTGCCACCAGTCTACGGGACAGCTATTCACCCCTCCACTTT.

CDR3 coding DNA: TGCGCCAGCAGTGAAGCGAGTCACTATGGCTACACCTTC. It specifies CASSEASHYGYTF. V and J are TRBV10-2 and TRBJ1-2, with unresolved D. CDR1 and CDR2 from the germline V gene are WSHSY and SAAADI. This CDR3 comprises 13 residues. Trimming took off 3 bases at V and 3 bases at J, with 8 bases between the two ends.

CDR3 DNA: TGTGCCAGCACCTATGGGCAGGGGGGAGGCTACACCTTC. This sequence encodes CASTYGQGGGYTF. The rearrangement joins TRBV12-3 or TRBV12-4 to TRBJ1-2; 7 bases fit TRBD1. J was trimmed by 8 bases and V by 7 bases; bases with no gene match: 10. The CDR3 has 13 residues.

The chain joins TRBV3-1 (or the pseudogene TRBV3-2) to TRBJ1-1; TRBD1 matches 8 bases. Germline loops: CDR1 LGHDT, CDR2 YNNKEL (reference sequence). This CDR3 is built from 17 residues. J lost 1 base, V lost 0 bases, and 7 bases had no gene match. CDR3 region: CASSQDGMTGANTEAFF. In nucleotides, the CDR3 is TGTGCCAGCAGCCAAGATGGGATGACAGGGGCGAACACTGAAGCTTTCTTT.

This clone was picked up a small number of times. CDR3 amino acids: CASSFTSGGDTGELFF. Written as DNA, the CDR3 is TGTGCCAGCAGCTTTACTAGCGGGGGTGATACCGGGGAGCTGTTTTTT. The gene calls are TRBV5-6 and TRBJ2-2; TRBD2 matches at 11 bases. The length of the CDR3 is 16 residues. V dropped 2 bases and J dropped 5; count of bases not matched to a gene: 5. Germline values: CDR1 SGHDT, CDR2 YYEEEE. Together with reference TRBV5-6 and TRBJ2-2, the CDR3 gives the full variable domain: DAGVTQSPTHLIKTRGQQVTLRCSPKSGHDTVSWYQQALGQGPQFIFQYYEEEERQRGNFPDRFSGHQFPNYSSELNVNALLLGDSALYLCASSFTSGGDTGELFFGEGSRLTVL.

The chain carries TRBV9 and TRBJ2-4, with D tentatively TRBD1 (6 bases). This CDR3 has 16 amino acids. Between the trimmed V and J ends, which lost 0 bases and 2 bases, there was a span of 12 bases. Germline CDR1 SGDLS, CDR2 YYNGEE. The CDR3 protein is CASSVDPQGPKNIQYF. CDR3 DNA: TGTGCCAGCAGCGTAGACCCTCAGGGGCCCAAAAACATTCAGTACTTC.

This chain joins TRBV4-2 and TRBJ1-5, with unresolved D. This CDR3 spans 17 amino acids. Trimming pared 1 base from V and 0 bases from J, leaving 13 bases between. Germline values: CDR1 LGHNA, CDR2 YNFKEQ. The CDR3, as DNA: TGTGCCAGCAGCCAAGGGGTAGGAGAATATAGCAATCAGCCCCAGCATTTT. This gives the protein CASSQGVGEYSNQPQHF.

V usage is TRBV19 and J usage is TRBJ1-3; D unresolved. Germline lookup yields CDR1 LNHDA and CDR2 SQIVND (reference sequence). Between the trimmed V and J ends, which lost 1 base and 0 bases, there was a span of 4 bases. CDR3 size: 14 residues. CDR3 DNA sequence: TGTGCCAGTAGTATAGCCGGCTCTGGAAACACCATATATTTT. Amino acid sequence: CASSIAGSGNTIYF.

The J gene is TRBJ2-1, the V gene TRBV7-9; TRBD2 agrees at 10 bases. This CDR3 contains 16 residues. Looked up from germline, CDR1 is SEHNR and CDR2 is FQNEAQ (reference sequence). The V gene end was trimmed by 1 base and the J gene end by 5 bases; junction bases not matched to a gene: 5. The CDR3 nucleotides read TGTGCCAGCAGCTTAGTGACTAGCGGGTACCACAATGAGCAGTTCTTC. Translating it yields CASSLVTSGYHNEQFF.

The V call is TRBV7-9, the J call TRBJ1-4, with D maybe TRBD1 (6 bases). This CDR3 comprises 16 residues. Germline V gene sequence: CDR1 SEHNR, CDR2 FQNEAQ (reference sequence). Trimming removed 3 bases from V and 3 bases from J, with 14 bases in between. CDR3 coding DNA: TGTGCCAGCAGCTTTTCTCTGGGGGCAGCTAATGAAAAACTGTTTTTT. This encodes CASSFSLGAANEKLFF.

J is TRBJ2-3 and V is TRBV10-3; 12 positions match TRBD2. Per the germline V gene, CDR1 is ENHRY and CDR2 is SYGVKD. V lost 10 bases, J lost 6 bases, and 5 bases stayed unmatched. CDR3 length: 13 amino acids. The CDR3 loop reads CATASGGADTQYF. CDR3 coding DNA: TGTGCCACCGCTAGCGGGGGGGCCGATACGCAGTATTTT.